This T cell receptor (beta chain) was found in a study of stem cell transplantation in POMP-related autoinflammatory disease (dated by TCRdb to the early 2020s). About the full investigation: It was hypothesized that MHC class I-dependent CD8+ T-cell differentiation and positive selection are impaired by defective thymoproteasomes, resulting in skewing of the TRB repertoire. Prior to transplant, the patients had skewing toward CD4+ naive T cells, low CD8+ T-cell proportions, and reduced T-cell cytokine secretion. Through one year post-transplant, neutrophils and platelets showed 100% donor engraftment on DNA chimerism analysis. The effect of POMP deficiency on T-cell receptor beta repertoire diversity and CDR3 characteristics was assessed using high-throughput TRB sequencing. The investigation overall reported the following: A trend toward lower TRB diversity and higher clonality was observed in PRAID patients across all analyzed T-cell subsets. PRAID patients showed a restricted number of unique TRB V-J gene pairings. In PRAID patients, the trend toward lower diversity and increased clonality reached statistical significance only for regulatory T cells.

V drops 3 bases and J drops 6 bases, leaving 12 bases in between. From its cysteine to its phenylalanine, the CDR3 spans 13 amino acids. Kept here is only the CDR3 DNA, which spans 39 bases and is read in frame from base 1. The germline V gene encodes CDR1 SGDLS and CDR2 YYNGEE. Libraries were built with the immunoSEQ multiplex PCR assay. As for the original processing: Repertoire diversity was quantified with Shannon entropy, accounting for clonal size distribution. The Gini-Simpson index (Simpson_1-D) was used to measure inequality of clonotype distribution. The clones in this table, taken by TCRdb from immuneACCESS, are in-frame only. Not every clone is retained; where verified, under half of the shortfall comes from an unresolved V gene, and the cause of the rest is unknown. V, J and clone size are those of that table, while D and trimming were read from the DNA. In all, the sample holds more than 2,500 clones, and 75% to 95% of those were seen once. Roughly 2% of the sample belongs to the ten largest clones.

This clone appeared a single time. The target of this receptor is not known. No much larger clone exists at a distance of one base, and base qualities are not known. Explained via the paper, the time point label denotes: after hematopoietic stem cell transplant. PRAID featured prominent immunodeficiency alongside autoinflammation. Before TRB sequencing, the T-cell subsets, namely conventional T cells, CD8+ T cells, regulatory T cells, and T follicular helper cells, were sorted. The sequence was collected from a human patient with POMP-related autoinflammation and immune dysregulation (PRAID). Because of the transplant, the T cells may be the graft donor's rather than the patient's own. In this chain, TRBV9 is recombined with TRBJ1-2; the D gene identity is not certain. The sample was CD4+ follicular helper T cells (Tfh) from PBMCs, taken after stem cell transplantation. This specimen's cell subset or site label, per the study, means: T follicular helper cells. The nucleotide sequence reads as follows: TGTGCCAGCAGCGCTGGTCCAGGCCATGGCTACACCTTC. The resulting protein is CASSAGPGHGYTF.